This TCR beta chain was sequenced during a study of shared clonotypes between healthy human individuals. Study information: A couple of women and a few men aged 18 to 49 served as donors.

Assay: immunoSEQ multiplex PCR; the TCRdb copy retains only in-frame clones and omits some. This sample carries approximately 1.1 million clones, around 82% of them seen once, and the ten largest clones take approximately 0.56%. Study-level results: The study's rarefaction showed incomplete sorted-subset sequencing despite large depth.

V dropped 3 bases and J dropped 0 bases, with 17 bases sitting between them. Germline lookup yields CDR1 KGHSH and CDR2 LQKENI. There are 18 residues in the CDR3. With respect to this clone: Its antigen remains unidentified.

This TCR derives from a man aged 18 to 30 in good health. Some clones in this sample may be carry-over from other donors' samples. Material for sequencing was memory CD4+ T cells from PBMCs. Subset defined: CD45RA-negative fraction. The chain joins TRBV18 to TRBJ2-2; TRBD2 is a possible D gene (5 bases). The CDR3 coding sequence is TGTGCCAGCTCACCCCTACGTATAGCGCCTCCGAACACCGGGGAGCTGTTTTTT. Translation gives CASSPLRIAPPNTGELFF.